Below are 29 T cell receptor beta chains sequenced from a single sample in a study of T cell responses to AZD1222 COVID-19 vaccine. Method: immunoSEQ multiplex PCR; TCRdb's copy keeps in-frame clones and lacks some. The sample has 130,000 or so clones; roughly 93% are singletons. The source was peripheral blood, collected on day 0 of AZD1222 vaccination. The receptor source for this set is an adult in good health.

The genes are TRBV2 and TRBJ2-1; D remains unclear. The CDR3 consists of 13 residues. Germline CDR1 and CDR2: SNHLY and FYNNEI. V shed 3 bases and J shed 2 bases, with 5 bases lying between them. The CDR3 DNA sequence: TGTGCCAGCAGTGAGGGTCCCTACAATGAGCAGTTCTTC. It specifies CASSEGPYNEQFF.

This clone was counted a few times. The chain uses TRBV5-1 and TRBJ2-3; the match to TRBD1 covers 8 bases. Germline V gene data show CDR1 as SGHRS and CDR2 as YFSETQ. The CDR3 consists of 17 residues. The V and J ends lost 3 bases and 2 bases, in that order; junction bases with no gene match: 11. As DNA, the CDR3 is TGCGCCAGCAGCTGGCCGGACAGGGCGGGGTCCACAGATACGCAGTATTTT. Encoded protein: CASSWPDRAGSTDTQYF.

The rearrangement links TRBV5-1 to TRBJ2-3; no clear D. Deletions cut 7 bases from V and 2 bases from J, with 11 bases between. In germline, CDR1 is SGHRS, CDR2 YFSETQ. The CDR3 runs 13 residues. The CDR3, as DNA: TGCGCCAGCTCTTATCGAGCCACAGATACGCAGTATTTT. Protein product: CASSYRATDTQYF.

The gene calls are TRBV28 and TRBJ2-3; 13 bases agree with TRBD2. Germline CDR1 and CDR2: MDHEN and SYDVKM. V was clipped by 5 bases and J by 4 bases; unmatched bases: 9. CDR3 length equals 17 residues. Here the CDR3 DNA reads TGTGCCAGCAGTCTCTGGACTAGCGGGAGTGAGGCAGATACGCAGTATTTT. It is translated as CASSLWTSGSEADTQYF.

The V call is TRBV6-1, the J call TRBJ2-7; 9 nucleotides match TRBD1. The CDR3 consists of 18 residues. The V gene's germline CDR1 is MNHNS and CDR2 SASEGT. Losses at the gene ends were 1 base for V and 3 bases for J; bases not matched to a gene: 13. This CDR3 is CASSEGERLGQGFYEQYF. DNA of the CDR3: TGTGCCAGCAGTGAAGGAGAAAGGCTCGGACAGGGGTTCTACGAGCAGTACTTC.

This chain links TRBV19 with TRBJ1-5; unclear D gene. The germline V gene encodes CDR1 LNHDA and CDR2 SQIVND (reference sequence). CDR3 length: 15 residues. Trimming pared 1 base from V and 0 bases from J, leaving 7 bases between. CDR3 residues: CASSIARNSNQPQHF. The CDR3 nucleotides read TGTGCCAGTAGTATAGCAAGAAATAGCAATCAGCCCCAGCATTTT.

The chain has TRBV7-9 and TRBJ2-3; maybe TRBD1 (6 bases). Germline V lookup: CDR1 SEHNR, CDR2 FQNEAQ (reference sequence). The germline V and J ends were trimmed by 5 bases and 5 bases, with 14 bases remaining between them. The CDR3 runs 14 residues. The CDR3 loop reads CASSISRDIDTQYF. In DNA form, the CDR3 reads TGTGCCAGCAGCATTTCCCGGGACATAGATACGCAGTATTTT. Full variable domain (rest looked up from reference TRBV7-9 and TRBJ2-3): DTGVSQNPRHKITKRGQNVTFRCDPISEHNRLYWYRQTLGQGPEFLTYFQNEAQLEKSRLLSDRFSAERPKGSFSTLEIQRTEQGDSAMYLCASSISRDIDTQYFGPGTRLTVL.

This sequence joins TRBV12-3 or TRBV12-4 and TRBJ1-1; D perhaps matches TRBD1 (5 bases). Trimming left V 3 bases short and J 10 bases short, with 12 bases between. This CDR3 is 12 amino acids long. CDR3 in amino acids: CASSFLGVGAFF. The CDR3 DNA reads TGTGCCAGCAGTTTCCTAGGGGTGGGAGCTTTCTTT.

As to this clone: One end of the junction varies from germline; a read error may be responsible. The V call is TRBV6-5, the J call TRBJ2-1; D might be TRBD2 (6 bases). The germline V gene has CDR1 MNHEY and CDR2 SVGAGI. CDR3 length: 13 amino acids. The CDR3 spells CAGGGRVKNEQFF. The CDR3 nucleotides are TGCGCAGGAGGAGGGCGGGTGAAGAATGAGCAGTTCTTC.

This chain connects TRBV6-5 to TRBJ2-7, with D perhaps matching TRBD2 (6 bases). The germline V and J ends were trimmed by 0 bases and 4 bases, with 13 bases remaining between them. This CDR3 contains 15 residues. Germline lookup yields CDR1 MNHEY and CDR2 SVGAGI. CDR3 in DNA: TGTGCCAGCAGTTACTCGGGACTGTCGGCGTACGAGCAGTACTTC. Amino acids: CASSYSGLSAYEQYF.

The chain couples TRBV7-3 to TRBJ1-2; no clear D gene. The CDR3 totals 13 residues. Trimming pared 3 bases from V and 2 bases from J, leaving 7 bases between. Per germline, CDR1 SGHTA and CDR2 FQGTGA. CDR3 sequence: CASSFDGNYGYTF. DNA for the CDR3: TGTGCCAGCAGCTTTGACGGGAACTATGGCTACACCTTC.

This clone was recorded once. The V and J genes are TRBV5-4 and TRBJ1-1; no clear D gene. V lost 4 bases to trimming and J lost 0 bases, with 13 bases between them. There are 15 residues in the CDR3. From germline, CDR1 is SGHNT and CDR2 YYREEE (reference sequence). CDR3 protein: CASSLIQSMNTEAFF. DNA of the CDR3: TGTGCCAGCAGCCTAATACAGAGCATGAACACTGAAGCTTTCTTT.

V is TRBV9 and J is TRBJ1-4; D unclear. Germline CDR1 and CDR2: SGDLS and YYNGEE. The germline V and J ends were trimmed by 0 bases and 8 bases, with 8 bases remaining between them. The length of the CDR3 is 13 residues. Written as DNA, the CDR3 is TGTGCCAGCAGCGTAGGCCCTTTGGAAAAACTGTTTTTT. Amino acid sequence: CASSVGPLEKLFF.

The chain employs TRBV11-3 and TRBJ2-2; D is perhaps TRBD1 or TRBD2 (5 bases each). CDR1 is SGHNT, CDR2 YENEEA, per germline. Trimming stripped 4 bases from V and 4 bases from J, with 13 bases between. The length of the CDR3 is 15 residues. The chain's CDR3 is CASSSGPTGTGELFF. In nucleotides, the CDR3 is TGTGCCAGCAGCTCGGGACCTACGGGCACCGGGGAGCTGTTTTTT.

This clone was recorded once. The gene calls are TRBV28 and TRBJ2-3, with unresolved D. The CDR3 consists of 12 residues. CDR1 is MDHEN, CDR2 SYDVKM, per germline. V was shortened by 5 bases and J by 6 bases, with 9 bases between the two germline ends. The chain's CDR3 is CASSINRDTQYF. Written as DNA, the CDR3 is TGTGCCAGCAGTATAAATAGGGATACGCAGTATTTT.

CDR3 sequence (DNA): TGTGCCAGCAGTGAAAGGGGACCGCGGGCCTTCTTT. It yields the protein CASSERGPRAFF. The V gene is TRBV6-1, the J gene TRBJ1-1, with D tentatively TRBD1 (5 bases). V was clipped by 2 bases and J by 14 bases, with 15 bases between them. CDR3 size: 12 residues. In germline, CDR1 is MNHNS, CDR2 SASEGT.

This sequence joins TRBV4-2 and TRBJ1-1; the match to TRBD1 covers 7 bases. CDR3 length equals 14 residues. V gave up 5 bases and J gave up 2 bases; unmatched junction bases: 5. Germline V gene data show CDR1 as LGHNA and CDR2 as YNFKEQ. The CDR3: CASSLGQENTEAFF. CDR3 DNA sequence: TGTGCCAGCAGCTTAGGACAGGAAAACACTGAAGCTTTCTTT.

The CDR3 region has the DNA TGTGCCAGCAACCTTCGGACCTACACCGGGGAGCTGTTTTTT. This translates into CASNLRTYTGELFF. V usage is TRBV28 and J usage is TRBJ2-2, with unresolved D. With 7 bases removed from V and 3 bases from J, the gap between germline ends came to 12 bases. There are 14 residues in the CDR3. Germline CDR1 reads MDHEN; CDR2 reads SYDVKM.

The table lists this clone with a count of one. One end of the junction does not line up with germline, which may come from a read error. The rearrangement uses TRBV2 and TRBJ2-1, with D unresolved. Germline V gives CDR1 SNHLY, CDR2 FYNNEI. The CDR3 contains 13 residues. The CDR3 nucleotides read TGTGCCAGCAGGGAAGACGCCTTCAATGAGCAGTTCTTC. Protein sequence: CASREDAFNEQFF.

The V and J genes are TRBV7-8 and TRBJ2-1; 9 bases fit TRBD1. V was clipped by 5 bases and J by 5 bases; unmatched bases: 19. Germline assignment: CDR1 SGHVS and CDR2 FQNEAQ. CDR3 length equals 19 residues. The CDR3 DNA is TGTGCCAGCAGCCCGACACTTCTGAAGCCGGGACAGGGTGACAATGAGCAGTTCTTC. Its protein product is CASSPTLLKPGQGDNEQFF.

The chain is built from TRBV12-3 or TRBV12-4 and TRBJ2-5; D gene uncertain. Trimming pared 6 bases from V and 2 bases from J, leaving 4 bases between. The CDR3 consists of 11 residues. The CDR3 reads CASSSQETQYF. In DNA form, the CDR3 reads TGTGCCAGCAGCTCACAAGAGACCCAGTACTTC.

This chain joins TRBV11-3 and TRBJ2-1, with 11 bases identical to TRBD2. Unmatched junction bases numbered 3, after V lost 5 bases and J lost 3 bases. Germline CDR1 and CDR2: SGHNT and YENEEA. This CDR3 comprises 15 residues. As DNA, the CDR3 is TGTGCCAGCAGCATCGGGACTAGCGGCTACAATGAGCAGTTCTTC. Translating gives CASSIGTSGYNEQFF.

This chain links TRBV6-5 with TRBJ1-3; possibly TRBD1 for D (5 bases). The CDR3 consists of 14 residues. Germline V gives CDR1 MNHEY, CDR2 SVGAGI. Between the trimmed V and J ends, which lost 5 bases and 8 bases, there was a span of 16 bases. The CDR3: CASSLPGVGDTIYF. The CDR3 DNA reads TGTGCCAGCAGTCTGCCGGGGGTGGGGGACACCATATATTTT.

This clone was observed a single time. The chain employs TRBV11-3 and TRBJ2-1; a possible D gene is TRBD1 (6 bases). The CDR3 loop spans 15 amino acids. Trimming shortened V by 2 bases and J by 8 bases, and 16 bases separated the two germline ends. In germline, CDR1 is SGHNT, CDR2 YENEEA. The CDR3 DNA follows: TGTGCCAGCAGCTTAATGGGACAATCCGCCCATGAGCAGTTCTTC. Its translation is CASSLMGQSAHEQFF.

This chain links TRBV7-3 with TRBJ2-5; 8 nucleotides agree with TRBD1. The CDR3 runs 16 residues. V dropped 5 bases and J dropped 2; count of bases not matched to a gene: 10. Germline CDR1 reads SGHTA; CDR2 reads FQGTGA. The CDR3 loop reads CASSASGGSRQETQYF. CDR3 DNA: TGTGCCAGCAGCGCGTCAGGGGGCAGCAGACAAGAGACCCAGTACTTC.

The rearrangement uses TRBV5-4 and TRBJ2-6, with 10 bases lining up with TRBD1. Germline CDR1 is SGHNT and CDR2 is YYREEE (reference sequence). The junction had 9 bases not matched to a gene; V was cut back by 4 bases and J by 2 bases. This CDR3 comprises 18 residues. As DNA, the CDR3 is TGTGCCAGCAGCAGAGGGGGACAGGGGTTTACTGGGGCCAACGTCCTGACTTTC. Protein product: CASSRGGQGFTGANVLTF.

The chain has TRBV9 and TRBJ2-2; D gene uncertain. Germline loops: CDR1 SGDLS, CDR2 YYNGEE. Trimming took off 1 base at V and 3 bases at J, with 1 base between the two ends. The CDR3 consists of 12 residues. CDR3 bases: TGTGCCAGCAGCGTATACACCGGGGAGCTGTTTTTT. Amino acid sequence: CASSVYTGELFF. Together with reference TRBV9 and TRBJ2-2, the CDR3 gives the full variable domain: DSGVTQTPKHLITATGQRVTLRCSPRSGDLSVYWYQQSLDQGLQFLIQYYNGEERAKGNILERFSAQQFPDLHSELNLSSLELGDSALYFCASSVYTGELFFGEGSRLTVL.

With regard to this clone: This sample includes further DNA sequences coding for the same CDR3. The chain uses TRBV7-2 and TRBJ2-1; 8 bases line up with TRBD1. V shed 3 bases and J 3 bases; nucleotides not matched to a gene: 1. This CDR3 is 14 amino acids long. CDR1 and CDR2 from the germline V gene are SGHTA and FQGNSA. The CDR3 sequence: CASSFGQGYNEQFF. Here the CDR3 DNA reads TGTGCCAGCAGCTTTGGACAGGGCTACAATGAGCAGTTCTTC.

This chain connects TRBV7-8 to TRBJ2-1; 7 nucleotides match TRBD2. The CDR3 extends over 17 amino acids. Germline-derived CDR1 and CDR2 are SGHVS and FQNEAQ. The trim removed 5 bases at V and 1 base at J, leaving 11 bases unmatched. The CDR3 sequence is CASSPRGGIGSYNEQFF. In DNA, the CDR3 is TGTGCCAGCAGCCCCCGCGGGGGTATAGGGTCCTACAATGAGCAGTTCTTC.